This TCR beta chain was captured in a study of blood T cell repertoires in COVID-19. At the level of the study: From the United States, Italy and Spain came samples of acute and convalescent COVID-19. Sources were T cells, B-cell-depleted T cells, or PBMCs; the material itself was cDNA or gDNA.

In the original analysis: Amplification from reference gene primers served as the basis for estimated nucleated cell counts. Produced via immunoSEQ multiplex PCR; TCRdb's table is partial and in-frame only. The V and J calls and clone size come from that table; D and trimming were worked out from the DNA. The sample lists about 35,000 clones; 65% to 85% were seen once. The germline V gene encodes CDR1 SGHRS and CDR2 YFSETQ. The CDR3 is 14 amino acids. After removal of 4 bases from V and 7 bases from J, the junction contained 10 bases not matched to a gene. The sample consisted of peripheral blood. This clonotype was sampled from a man in his sixties in a cohort sampled during active COVID-19. The J gene is TRBJ2-7, the V gene TRBV5-1, with 8 bases that match TRBD2. In DNA, the CDR3 is TGCGCCAGCAGCACCAGGACTAGCTCGAGAGAGCAGTACTTC. Its protein is CASSTRTSSREQYF.